Listed below are T cell receptor beta chains from one sample, sequenced in a study of breast tumors, draining lymph nodes, adjacent tissues. TCRdb recomputed calls from the multiplex PCR reads with MiXCR, one row per CDR3 protein. The table lists under 70,000 distinct CDR3 sequences, around two fifths of them singletons. Material: breast tumor tissue. Receptor source: a female donor with breast cancer. Some clones in this sample may be carry-over from other donors' samples. Both conserved end residues are part of each CDR3. D genes are given only for firm matches. Not every row has a clone size; where given, it reads once, few, many or a size class.

CDR3,DNA,D,J,V,size
CASFRTGVFYEQYF,TGTGCCAGCTTCCGGACAGGGGTTTTCTACGAGCAGTACTTC,TRBD1,TRBJ2-7,TRBV25-1,medium-sized
CASSFVGAGNTEAFF,TGTGCCAGCAGTTTCGTTGGGGCGGGGAACACTGAAGCTTTCTTT,.,TRBJ1-1,TRBV12-3/TRBV12-4,many
CASSPPDRGFSGNTIYF,TGTGCCAGCAGCCCCCCCGACAGGGGATTCTCTGGAAACACCATATATTTT,TRBD1,TRBJ1-3,TRBV9,many
CALGHLNGYTF,TGTGCCCTCGGGCACCTGAATGGCTACACCTTC,.,TRBJ1-2,TRBV12-3/TRBV12-4,many
CAISESGTGGAYGYTF,TGTGCCATCAGTGAGTCGGGAACAGGGGGCGCCTATGGCTACACCTTC,TRBD1,TRBJ1-2,TRBV10-3,.
CSYSPGLSYNEQFF,TGCAGCTATTCCCCAGGACTTTCCTACAATGAGCAGTTCTTC,.,TRBJ2-1,TRBV29-1,.
CASSQDRRDRNSPLHF,TGTGCCAGCAGCCAAGATCGGAGGGATCGTAATTCACCCCTCCACTTT,.,TRBJ1-6,TRBV4-2,.
CASSRSGGAETQYF,TGTGCCAGCAGCCGTAGCGGGGGGGCCGAGACCCAGTACTTC,TRBD2,TRBJ2-5,TRBV9,.
CASGRNTDTQYF,TGTGCTAGTGGTCGAAACACAGATACGCAGTATTTT,.,TRBJ2-3,TRBV12-5,many
CASTAQGLLAGGPSYNEQFF,TGTGCCAGTACCGCTCAGGGGCTCCTAGCGGGGGGGCCCTCGTACAATGAGCAGTTCTTC,TRBD2,TRBJ2-1,TRBV19,.
CASSEHGQNSPLHF,TGTGCCAGCAGCGAACACGGCCAGAATTCACCCCTCCACTTT,.,TRBJ1-6,TRBV9,.
CASSQAATGSEKLFF,TGTGCCAGCAGCCAGGCCGCGACAGGGAGTGAAAAACTGTTTTTT,TRBD1,TRBJ1-4,TRBV4-2,many
CATSLGGRYGYTF,TGTGCCACCAGCCTCGGTGGGCGTTATGGCTACACCTTC,.,TRBJ1-2,TRBV15,many
CASSLGAGEQYF,TGTGCCAGCAGCCTGGGGGCGGGCGAGCAGTACTTC,.,TRBJ2-7,TRBV11-2,.
CASSQLGINEKLFF,TGTGCCAGCAGCCAACTCGGGATCAATGAAAAACTGTTTTTT,.,TRBJ1-4,TRBV6-6,.
CASSSSGTGGVEQYF,TGTGCCAGCAGCTCCTCCGGGACAGGGGGGGTCGAGCAGTACTTC,TRBD1,TRBJ2-7,TRBV7-9,.
CATSSLTGVADTQYF,TGTGCCACCAGCAGCTTAACGGGAGTGGCAGATACGCAGTATTTT,.,TRBJ2-3,TRBV15,.
CASSQDSVAPSYNEQFF,TGTGCCAGCAGCCAAGATTCGGTAGCCCCTTCCTACAATGAGCAGTTCTTC,.,TRBJ2-1,TRBV4-2,many
CASSWGGLSDTQYF,TGTGCCAGCAGCTGGGGGGGGTTATCAGATACGCAGTATTTT,TRBD2,TRBJ2-3,TRBV11-2,.
CASSFSWGTSGRWAYTDTQYF,TGTGCCAGCAGTTTCTCGTGGGGGACTAGCGGGAGGTGGGCATACACAGATACGCAGTATTTT,TRBD2,TRBJ2-3,TRBV12-3/TRBV12-4,.
CSTVAGGYADTQYF,TGCAGTACTGTAGCGGGAGGCTACGCAGATACGCAGTATTTT,TRBD2,TRBJ2-3,TRBV20-1,once
CASSHPRGGGAYEQFF,TGTGCCAGCAGTCACCCTAGGGGCGGGGGGGCGTATGAGCAGTTCTTC,TRBD2,TRBJ2-1,TRBV6-5,few
CSARPGGRASNTQYF,TGCAGTGCTAGACCTGGCGGGAGGGCCAGTAATACGCAGTATTTT,TRBD2,TRBJ2-3,TRBV20-1,many
CASSLGPGSTKAYEQYF,TGTGCCAGCAGCTTAGGACCTGGTTCCACGAAGGCCTACGAGCAGTACTTC,.,TRBJ2-7,TRBV7-8,many
CASSPAEGHQPQHF,TGTGCCAGCTCACCAGCAGAAGGACATCAGCCCCAGCATTTT,.,TRBJ1-5,TRBV18,many
CASSEEGVGTSGAYEQYF,TGTGCCAGCAGCGAAGAGGGGGTTGGGACTAGCGGGGCCTACGAGCAGTACTTC,TRBD2,TRBJ2-7,TRBV7-9,.
CASSHPAGLNYGYTF,TGTGCCAGCAGTCACCCTGCAGGTTTGAACTATGGCTACACCTTC,.,TRBJ1-2,TRBV6-6,many
CASSQERTGFSYEQYF,TGTGCCAGCAGCCAGGAACGGACAGGCTTCTCCTACGAGCAGTACTTC,TRBD1,TRBJ2-7,TRBV3-1,many
CASSPGQGTYEQYF,TGTGCCAGCAGCCCGGGACAGGGTACTTACGAGCAGTACTTC,TRBD1,TRBJ2-7,TRBV7-9,.
CASSFRENYGYTF,TGCGCCAGCAGCTTCAGGGAAAACTATGGCTACACCTTC,.,TRBJ1-2,TRBV5-1,many
CASAAGSGYEQYF,TGTGCCAGCGCCGCGGGCTCGGGCTACGAGCAGTACTTC,.,TRBJ2-7,TRBV18,many
CASSYVGHEQYF,TGTGCCAGCAGTTACGTGGGGCACGAGCAGTACTTC,.,TRBJ2-7,TRBV12-3/TRBV12-4,many
CASSWGTNSYERYF,TGTGCCAGCAGCTGGGGGACGAACTCCTACGAGCGGTACTTC,.,TRBJ2-7,TRBV5-4,.
CASSLGARNIQYF,TGTGCCAGCAGCTTAGGTGCTAGAAACATTCAGTACTTC,.,TRBJ2-4,TRBV11-3,few
CASSLETGGRNTIYF,TGTGCCAGCAGCCTTGAAACAGGGGGCCGAAACACCATATATTTT,TRBD1,TRBJ1-3,TRBV14,many
CASTLGDRINYGYTF,TGTGCCAGCACCTTGGGAGACAGAATTAACTATGGCTACACCTTC,.,TRBJ1-2,TRBV5-5,many
CASSLFQGPSYEQYFGPGTIYF,.,.,TRBJ1-3,TRBV7-8,.
CGARNPQGHNEQFF,TGCGGTGCTAGAAACCCTCAAGGACACAATGAGCAGTTCTTC,.,TRBJ2-1,TRBV20-1,.
CASSYGTGAVEQYF,TGTGCCAGCAGTTATGGGACAGGGGCCGTGGAGCAGTACTTC,TRBD1,TRBJ2-7,TRBV6-5,many
CATSRDKGQSYEQYF,TGTGCCACCAGCAGAGATAAGGGACAGTCCTACGAGCAGTACTTC,TRBD1,TRBJ2-7,TRBV15,many
CASSSTGANVLTF,TGTGCCAGCAGCTCGACAGGGGCCAACGTCCTGACTTTC,.,TRBJ2-6,TRBV5-4,once
CASRVRDRSSNYGYTF,TGTGCCAGCCGGGTGCGGGACAGGTCCTCTAACTATGGCTACACCTTC,TRBD1,TRBJ1-2,TRBV6-5,few
CASSFTGPTEAFF,TGTGCCAGCAGCTTTACAGGGCCCACTGAAGCTTTCTTT,.,TRBJ1-1,TRBV7-8,many
CASSSDGRKNSPLHF,TGTGCCAGCAGTTCCGACGGACGGAAGAATTCACCCCTCCACTTT,.,TRBJ1-6,TRBV12-3/TRBV12-4,.
CAISESGFRGSSGANVLTF,TGTGCCATCAGTGAGTCGGGGTTTCGGGGGAGCTCTGGGGCCAACGTCCTGACTTTC,.,TRBJ2-6,TRBV10-3,.
CASSLGPGDSRGLNSPLHF,TGTGCCAGCAGCTTGGGCCCTGGGGACTCCAGGGGGCTTAATTCACCCCTCCACTTT,TRBD1,TRBJ1-6,TRBV5-5,many
CASRLAGGHETQYF,TGTGCCAGCAGGCTAGCGGGGGGGCACGAGACCCAGTACTTC,TRBD2,TRBJ2-5,TRBV2,many
CASSLGVSSEAFF,TGTGCCAGCAGCTTAGGTGTCAGCTCAGAAGCTTTCTTT,.,TRBJ1-1,TRBV7-8,few
CASSVGSGRATYEQYF,TGTGCCAGCAGCGTAGGTAGCGGGAGAGCAACCTACGAGCAGTACTTC,TRBD2,TRBJ2-7,TRBV9,many
CASSPTGDWDYGYTF,TGTGCCAGCTCACCAACAGGGGATTGGGACTATGGCTACACCTTC,TRBD1,TRBJ1-2,TRBV18,many